This T cell receptor (beta chain) was observed in a study of vaccination effects on CD4 cells after COVID-19. As for the study in general: All participants had two doses of either the BNT162b2 or mRNA-1273 vaccine. Study-wide results and limits: Among infection- and vaccine-induced clones, marked clonal contraction occurred late after vaccination.

On this clone: Its specificity is unknown. Other DNA variants within this sample encode the same CDR3.

Antigen-specific CD4+ T cells were expanded (with viral peptide pools) by the ViraFEST assay ahead of sequencing. Culture lasted about ten days before CD4+ T cell isolation. No vaccinee had earlier SARS-CoV-2 infection, and nucleocapsid antibodies were negative. They grew some 1.9 million PBMC in each well, adding approximately 10 IU/ml IL-2 and 8.5 to 10 ug/ml peptides. Days 3 and 7 were when half the medium was replaced with IL-2 medium. Losses at the gene ends were 0 bases for V and 1 base for J; bases not matched to a gene: 2. Germline lookup yields CDR1 KGHSH and CDR2 LQKENI. The CDR3 length is 16 residues. Measured with immunoSEQ multiplex PCR; TCRdb has only the in-frame clones, and not every one. This table holds tens of thousands of clones, approximately 72% found once.

The input for sequencing was CD4+ T cells from PBMCs cultured with HCoV-NL63 spike peptides, taken before COVID-19 vaccination. The V call is TRBV18, the J call TRBJ2-2, with TRBD2 identical over 7 bases. This receptor was obtained from a human donor who received a COVID-19 vaccine. The CDR3 region has the DNA TGTGCCAGCTCACCACCGACGGGGGGGAACACCGGGGAGCTGTTTTTT. Its protein is CASSPPTGGNTGELFF. Using reference TRBV18 and TRBJ2-2 for the parts outside the CDR3, the full variable domain is NAGVMQNPRHLVRRRGQEARLRCSPMKGHSHVYWYRQLPEEGLKFMVYLQKENIIDESGMPKERFSAEFPKEGPSILRIQQVVRGDSAAYFCASSPPTGGNTGELFFGEGSRLTVL.